The rows below give T cell receptor beta chains drawn from one sample of a study of regulatory T cells in long-lasting Graves disease. TCRdb analysed the multiplex PCR reads with MiXCR anew, one entry per CDR3 protein. The table includes 350,000 to 450,000 distinct CDR3 sequences, 15% detected once. This sample also belongs to another study, concerning T cells in Graves' hyperthyroidism and ophthalmopathy.

Sample: peripheral blood mononuclear cells (PBMCs), taken at new diagnosis, from a patient treated with antithyroid drugs. These receptors were collected from a woman aged 30 to 39 with Graves disease. The CDR3 runs from the conserved cysteine through the conserved F or W. D genes are given only for firm matches. Size is stated for part of the rows, as once, few or many counts, or as a class when the clone is expanded.

cdr3_aa: CASSPPGQGAICVRFF
cdr3_nt: TGTGCCAGCAGTCCCCCGGGACAGGGTGCAATTTGTGTTCGGTTCTTC
v_call: TRBV12-3/TRBV12-4
clone_size: many
j_call: TRBJ2-1
d_call: TRBD1

cdr3_aa: CAIRRWGDANTGELFF
cdr3_nt: TGTGCCATCAGGAGGTGGGGGGATGCGAACACCGGGGAGCTGTTTTTT
v_call: TRBV10-3
clone_size: many
j_call: TRBJ2-2
d_call: NA

cdr3_aa: CASSSRDTDTQYF
cdr3_nt: TGTGCCAGCAGTTCCCGGGACACAGATACGCAGTATTTT
v_call: TRBV28
clone_size: many
j_call: TRBJ2-3
d_call: NA

cdr3_aa: CASRRGLAGTGGTDTQYF
cdr3_nt: TGTGCCAGCAGGCGGGGACTAGCGGGAACGGGTGGCACAGATACGCAGTATTTT
v_call: TRBV2
clone_size: many
j_call: TRBJ2-3
d_call: TRBD2

cdr3_aa: CARYYDDGYTF
cdr3_nt: TGTGCCAGATATTATGACGATGGCTACACCTTC
v_call: TRBV2
clone_size: many
j_call: TRBJ1-2
d_call: NA

cdr3_aa: CASSVDPSNEQFF
cdr3_nt: TGTGCCAGCAGCGTAGATCCTAGCAATGAGCAGTTCTTC
v_call: TRBV9
clone_size: few
j_call: TRBJ2-1
d_call: NA

cdr3_aa: CAWSATGDEQYF
cdr3_nt: TGTGCCTGGAGTGCTACAGGGGACGAGCAGTACTTC
v_call: TRBV30
clone_size: few
j_call: TRBJ2-7
d_call: TRBD1

cdr3_aa: CASSLPPGVNEQYF
cdr3_nt: TGTGCCAGCAGTTTACCCCCGGGAGTAAATGAGCAGTACTTC
v_call: TRBV28
clone_size: many
j_call: TRBJ2-7
d_call: NA

cdr3_aa: CASSEEVGGPLHF
cdr3_nt: TGTGCCAGCAGTGAAGAAGTCGGGGGACCCCTCCACTTT
v_call: TRBV2
clone_size: many
j_call: TRBJ1-6
d_call: NA

cdr3_aa: CSAGIGTDNEKLFF
cdr3_nt: TGCAGTGCTGGAATAGGGACAGATAATGAAAAACTGTTTTTT
v_call: TRBV20-1
clone_size: many
j_call: TRBJ1-4
d_call: TRBD1

cdr3_aa: CSVPGQYTGELFF
cdr3_nt: TGCAGCGTTCCGGGACAGTACACCGGGGAGCTGTTTTTT
v_call: TRBV29-1
clone_size: NA
j_call: TRBJ2-2
d_call: TRBD1

cdr3_aa: CASFQGSTYEQYF
cdr3_nt: TGTGCCAGCTTTCAGGGGTCGACCTACGAGCAGTACTTC
v_call: TRBV6-1
clone_size: many
j_call: TRBJ2-7
d_call: NA

cdr3_aa: CATSEASLPRTQYF
cdr3_nt: TGTGCCACCAGTGAGGCGAGTCTCCCCAGGACCCAGTACTTC
v_call: TRBV24-1
clone_size: many
j_call: TRBJ2-5
d_call: NA

cdr3_aa: CASTLTGGGYGYTF
cdr3_nt: TGTGCCAGCACACTCACGGGGGGCGGCTATGGCTACACCTTC
v_call: TRBV5-8
clone_size: many
j_call: TRBJ1-2
d_call: NA

cdr3_aa: CASSVITGGDGYTF
cdr3_nt: TGTGCCAGCAGTGTTATAACAGGGGGCGACGGCTACACCTTC
v_call: TRBV2
clone_size: many
j_call: TRBJ1-2
d_call: TRBD1

cdr3_aa: CATSDRSAGGTDTQYF
cdr3_nt: TGTGCCACCAGTGACCGGTCAGCGGGAGGCACAGATACGCAGTATTTT
v_call: TRBV24-1
clone_size: many
j_call: TRBJ2-3
d_call: TRBD2

cdr3_aa: CASRGDLLQPQHF
cdr3_nt: TGTGCCAGCAGGGGGGATCTCCTTCAGCCCCAGCATTTT
v_call: TRBV6-2/TRBV6-3
clone_size: many
j_call: TRBJ1-5
d_call: NA

cdr3_aa: CASSRLGGDNSPLHF
cdr3_nt: TGTGCCAGCAGCCGCCTGGGCGGGGATAATTCACCCCTCCACTTT
v_call: TRBV3-1
clone_size: NA
j_call: TRBJ1-6
d_call: NA

cdr3_aa: CASSLQGWHTIYF
cdr3_nt: TGTGCCAGCAGTTTACAGGGTTGGCACACCATATATTTT
v_call: TRBV12-3/TRBV12-4
clone_size: many
j_call: TRBJ1-3
d_call: NA

cdr3_aa: CASSLGTNANYGYTF
cdr3_nt: TGTGCCAGCAGTTTAGGAACAAATGCTAACTATGGCTACACCTTC
v_call: TRBV12-3/TRBV12-4
clone_size: NA
j_call: TRBJ1-2
d_call: NA

cdr3_aa: CASSPTGFAGMNTEAFF
cdr3_nt: TGCGCCAGCAGCCCTACAGGCTTCGCAGGGATGAACACTGAAGCTTTCTTT
v_call: TRBV4-1
clone_size: NA
j_call: TRBJ1-1
d_call: NA

cdr3_aa: CAISESIGLIGTDTQYF
cdr3_nt: TGTGCCATCAGTGAATCCATTGGCCTGATCGGCACAGATACGCAGTATTTT
v_call: TRBV10-3
clone_size: many
j_call: TRBJ2-3
d_call: NA

cdr3_aa: CSAGRRQGRSYEQYF
cdr3_nt: TGCAGTGCTGGCCGCAGACAGGGACGGTCCTACGAGCAGTACTTC
v_call: TRBV20-1
clone_size: many
j_call: TRBJ2-7
d_call: TRBD1

cdr3_aa: CASSYGNF
cdr3_nt: TGTGCCAGCAGTTACGGGAACTTC
v_call: TRBV6-2/TRBV6-3
clone_size: NA
j_call: TRBJ2-4
d_call: NA

cdr3_aa: CSAPPGLTDTQYF
cdr3_nt: TGCAGTGCCCCGCCGGGGCTCACAGATACGCAGTATTTT
v_call: TRBV20-1
clone_size: NA
j_call: TRBJ2-3
d_call: NA

cdr3_aa: CSVAIKTGNFPGDTQYF
cdr3_nt: TGCAGCGTTGCCATAAAGACAGGGAATTTTCCCGGGGATACGCAGTATTTT
v_call: TRBV29-1
clone_size: many
j_call: TRBJ2-3
d_call: TRBD1

cdr3_aa: CASSLSLAGDEQYF
cdr3_nt: TGTGCCAGCAGTTTATCACTAGCGGGAGACGAGCAGTACTTC
v_call: TRBV27
clone_size: many
j_call: TRBJ2-7
d_call: TRBD2

cdr3_aa: CASSLSTGPEKLFF
cdr3_nt: TGTGCCAGCAGCTTATCGACAGGGCCGGAAAAACTGTTTTTT
v_call: TRBV7-2
clone_size: many
j_call: TRBJ1-4
d_call: TRBD1

cdr3_aa: CASSQDQIASGSHEQYF
cdr3_nt: TGTGCCAGCAGCCAAGATCAGATAGCTAGCGGGAGTCACGAGCAGTACTTC
v_call: TRBV14
clone_size: few
j_call: TRBJ2-7
d_call: TRBD2

cdr3_aa: CASSDRHSNQPQHF
cdr3_nt: TGTGCCAGCAGCGACAGACATAGCAATCAGCCCCAGCATTTT
v_call: TRBV2
clone_size: NA
j_call: TRBJ1-5
d_call: NA

cdr3_aa: CASSPGTGKGDTQYF
cdr3_nt: TGTGCCAGCAGCCCCGGGACAGGGAAGGGAGATACGCAGTATTTT
v_call: TRBV7-3
clone_size: many
j_call: TRBJ2-3
d_call: TRBD1

cdr3_aa: CASSASGRDYNEQFF
cdr3_nt: TGTGCCAGCAGTGCTAGCGGCAGGGATTACAATGAGCAGTTCTTC
v_call: TRBV12-3/TRBV12-4
clone_size: many
j_call: TRBJ2-1
d_call: TRBD2

cdr3_aa: CSARVPDRYYGYTF
cdr3_nt: TGCAGTGCTAGAGTTCCGGACAGGTACTATGGCTACACCTTC
v_call: TRBV20-1
clone_size: many
j_call: TRBJ1-2
d_call: TRBD1

cdr3_aa: CAIRGSVRDEQFF
cdr3_nt: TGTGCCATCCGGGGGTCGGTGAGGGATGAGCAGTTCTTC
v_call: TRBV10-3
clone_size: many
j_call: TRBJ2-1
d_call: NA

cdr3_aa: CATSKEGASYEQYF
cdr3_nt: TGTGCCACCTCCAAAGAGGGTGCCTCCTACGAGCAGTACTTC
v_call: TRBV2
clone_size: many
j_call: TRBJ2-7
d_call: NA

cdr3_aa: CSAPGREGMNTEAFF
cdr3_nt: TGCAGTGCTCCCGGCCGAGAGGGCATGAACACTGAAGCTTTCTTT
v_call: TRBV20-1
clone_size: NA
j_call: TRBJ1-1
d_call: NA

cdr3_aa: CASSIYRVVGQPQHF
cdr3_nt: TGTGCCAGTAGTATATACAGGGTAGTTGGACAGCCCCAGCATTTT
v_call: TRBV19
clone_size: many
j_call: TRBJ1-5
d_call: NA

cdr3_aa: CASSTYEGVNQPQHF
cdr3_nt: TGTGCCAGCAGCACCTACGAGGGGGTTAATCAGCCCCAGCATTTT
v_call: TRBV7-9
clone_size: NA
j_call: TRBJ1-5
d_call: NA

cdr3_aa: CAISGQHNEKLFF
cdr3_nt: TGTGCCATCTCGGGACAGCATAATGAAAAACTGTTTTTT
v_call: TRBV10-3
clone_size: few
j_call: TRBJ1-4
d_call: TRBD1

cdr3_aa: CARGNTIYF
cdr3_nt: TGTGCCAGGGGAAACACCATATATTTT
v_call: TRBV19
clone_size: few
j_call: TRBJ1-3
d_call: NA

cdr3_aa: CSAGGSLRETQYF
cdr3_nt: TGCAGCGCCGGCGGGTCTCTACGGGAGACCCAGTACTTC
v_call: TRBV29-1
clone_size: many
j_call: TRBJ2-5
d_call: NA

cdr3_aa: CAWSVGVGNTEAFF
cdr3_nt: TGTGCCTGGAGTGTAGGGGTGGGGAACACTGAAGCTTTCTTT
v_call: TRBV11-3
clone_size: NA
j_call: TRBJ1-1
d_call: NA

cdr3_aa: CSVRTQEHSGANVLTF
cdr3_nt: TGCAGCGTTCGTACACAGGAGCACTCTGGGGCCAACGTCCTGACTTTC
v_call: TRBV29-1
clone_size: many
j_call: TRBJ2-6
d_call: NA

cdr3_aa: CAWGERRATNEKLFF
cdr3_nt: TGTGCCTGGGGTGAGCGTCGTGCAACTAATGAAAAACTGTTTTTT
v_call: TRBV30
clone_size: few
j_call: TRBJ1-4
d_call: NA

cdr3_aa: CASSSGLTEGYNEQFF
cdr3_nt: TGCGCCAGCAGCTCCGGACTAACAGAGGGTTACAATGAGCAGTTCTTC
v_call: TRBV5-1
clone_size: NA
j_call: TRBJ2-1
d_call: NA

cdr3_aa: CASSLSRDRGLRNSPLHF
cdr3_nt: TGTGCCAGCAGTTTATCTCGGGACAGGGGGCTTCGTAATTCACCCCTCCACTTT
v_call: TRBV27
clone_size: NA
j_call: TRBJ1-6
d_call: TRBD1

cdr3_aa: CASIGGNQPQHF
cdr3_nt: TGTGCCAGTATAGGTGGCAATCAGCCCCAGCATTTT
v_call: TRBV19
clone_size: NA
j_call: TRBJ1-5
d_call: NA

cdr3_aa: CASSQGQGAYNEQFF
cdr3_nt: TGTGCCAGCAGCCAAGGACAGGGAGCCTACAATGAGCAGTTCTTC
v_call: TRBV3-1
clone_size: many
j_call: TRBJ2-1
d_call: TRBD1

cdr3_aa: CASSLSGGRQETQYF
cdr3_nt: TGTGCCAGCAGTTTGTCAGGCGGGAGGCAAGAGACCCAGTACTTC
v_call: TRBV7-9
clone_size: many
j_call: TRBJ2-5
d_call: TRBD2

cdr3_aa: CSARDLTQYF
cdr3_nt: TGCAGTGCTAGAGATTTGACCCAGTACTTC
v_call: TRBV20-1
clone_size: NA
j_call: TRBJ2-5
d_call: NA

cdr3_aa: CAWVGAEGIGGQFF
cdr3_nt: TGTGCCTGGGTGGGAGCCGAGGGCATCGGGGGGCAGTTCTTC
v_call: TRBV30
clone_size: NA
j_call: TRBJ2-1
d_call: NA

cdr3_aa: CATSDYRREMGETQYF
cdr3_nt: TGTGCCACCAGTGATTACCGGCGGGAGATGGGGGAGACCCAGTACTTC
v_call: TRBV24-1
clone_size: NA
j_call: TRBJ2-5
d_call: TRBD2

cdr3_aa: CASSLMSGTGELFF
cdr3_nt: TGTGCCAGCAGCTTAATGTCGGGGACCGGGGAGCTGTTTTTT
v_call: TRBV7-9
clone_size: few
j_call: TRBJ2-2
d_call: NA

cdr3_aa: CASSMSGGPSDTQYF
cdr3_nt: TGTGCCAGTAGTATGTCGGGAGGGCCCTCAGATACGCAGTATTTT
v_call: TRBV19
clone_size: NA
j_call: TRBJ2-3
d_call: TRBD2

cdr3_aa: CASSVKPPNLGQMGTEAFF
cdr3_nt: TGTGCCAGCAGTGTTAAGCCGCCAAACCTGGGACAGATGGGGACTGAAGCTTTCTTT
v_call: TRBV27
clone_size: many
j_call: TRBJ1-1
d_call: TRBD1

cdr3_aa: CASGLTDTQYF
cdr3_nt: TGTGCCAGCGGGCTCACAGATACGCAGTATTTT
v_call: TRBV12-3/TRBV12-4
clone_size: NA
j_call: TRBJ2-3
d_call: NA

cdr3_aa: CASSPRQGTTNEKLFF
cdr3_nt: TGTGCCAGCTCACCCCGACAGGGGACAACTAATGAAAAACTGTTTTTT
v_call: TRBV18
clone_size: many
j_call: TRBJ1-4
d_call: TRBD1

cdr3_aa: CASSTSGGANVLTF
cdr3_nt: TGTGCCAGCAGTACGAGCGGTGGGGCCAACGTCCTGACTTTC
v_call: TRBV28
clone_size: NA
j_call: TRBJ2-6
d_call: NA